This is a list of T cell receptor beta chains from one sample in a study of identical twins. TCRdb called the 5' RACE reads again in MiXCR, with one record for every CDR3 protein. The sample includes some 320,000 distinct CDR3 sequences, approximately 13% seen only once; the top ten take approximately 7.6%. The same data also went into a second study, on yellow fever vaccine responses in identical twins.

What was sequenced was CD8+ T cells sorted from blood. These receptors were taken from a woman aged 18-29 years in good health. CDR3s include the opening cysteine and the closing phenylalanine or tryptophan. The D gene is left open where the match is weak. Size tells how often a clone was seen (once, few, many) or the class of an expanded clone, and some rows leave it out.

CASSYPTGTSDTGELFF	TGTGCCAGCAGTTACCCCACAGGGACCTCGGACACCGGGGAGCTGTTTTTT	NA	TRBV6-2/TRBV6-3	TRBJ2-2	NA
CASRDRAPTGELFF	TGTGCCAGCAGGGACAGGGCACCCACCGGGGAGCTGTTTTTT	NA	TRBV21-1	TRBJ2-2	NA
CASSVVGGTGELFF	TGTGCCAGCAGCGTAGTCGGGGGCACCGGGGAGCTGTTTTTT	NA	TRBV9	TRBJ2-2	NA
CSAVQGMNTEAFF	TGCAGTGCCGTACAGGGCATGAACACTGAAGCTTTCTTT	NA	TRBV20-1	TRBJ1-1	NA
CASSQDQADTQYF	TGCGCCAGCAGCCAAGATCAGGCAGATACGCAGTATTTT	NA	TRBV4-1	TRBJ2-3	NA
CASSGGFTDTQYF	TGTGCCAGCAGCGGGGGGTTCACAGATACGCAGTATTTT	NA	TRBV3-1	TRBJ2-3	many
CASSMVRSEQFF	TGTGCCAGCAGTATGGTGCGGAGCGAGCAGTTCTTC	NA	TRBV13	TRBJ2-1	NA
CASQSVENTEAFF	TGTGCCAGCCAGTCGGTAGAAAACACTGAAGCTTTCTTT	NA	TRBV6-2/TRBV6-3	TRBJ1-1	few
CSVVIGRGRVKETQYF	TGCAGCGTTGTAATCGGCAGGGGGCGCGTAAAAGAGACCCAGTACTTC	TRBD1	TRBV29-1	TRBJ2-5	NA
CASTPPRRAFEQFF	TGTGCCAGCACCCCCCCCCGACGGGCCTTTGAGCAGTTCTTC	NA	TRBV12-1	TRBJ2-1	NA
CASSLDRSLYGYTF	TGTGCCAGCAGTTTGGACAGGAGTTTGTATGGCTACACCTTC	TRBD1	TRBV28	TRBJ1-2	few
CASSQKRGNTEAFF	TGTGCCAGCAGCCAGAAGAGGGGGAACACTGAAGCTTTCTTT	NA	TRBV3-1	TRBJ1-1	few
CSVTITNTGELFF	TGCAGCGTTACTATAACGAACACCGGGGAGCTGTTTTTT	NA	TRBV29-1	TRBJ2-2	NA
CASSEIGTGGREQYF	TGTGCCAGCAGCGAGATCGGGACAGGGGGCCGCGAGCAGTACTTC	TRBD1	TRBV4-2	TRBJ2-7	NA
CASSGKGGRPTYNEQFF	TGTGCCAGCAGCGGGAAAGGGGGGAGACCCACCTACAATGAGCAGTTCTTC	NA	TRBV7-2	TRBJ2-1	few
CSVEKLGGLKTQYF	TGCAGCGTTGAAAAGCTCGGGGGGCTGAAGACCCAGTACTTC	NA	TRBV29-1	TRBJ2-5	few
CSAGDNIQYF	TGCAGTGCTGGGGATAACATTCAGTACTTC	NA	TRBV20-1	TRBJ2-4	few
CASSLGFSSRGEQFF	TGTGCCAGCAGTTTGGGCTTCTCCTCACGGGGTGAGCAGTTCTTC	NA	TRBV7-7	TRBJ2-1	few
CASSLGGSLGYEQYF	TGTGCCAGCAGCTTGGGCGGGAGCTTGGGGTACGAGCAGTACTTC	TRBD2	TRBV5-5	TRBJ2-7	few
CASSLWPVGTGELFF	TGTGCCAGCAGTTTATGGCCCGTAGGCACCGGGGAGCTGTTTTTT	NA	TRBV28	TRBJ2-2	few
CASSRQKQETQYF	TGTGCCAGCTCACGTCAGAAGCAAGAGACCCAGTACTTC	NA	TRBV6-1	TRBJ2-5	NA
CASSLRGRAEAFF	TGTGCCAGCAGTTTAAGGGGGAGGGCTGAAGCTTTCTTT	NA	TRBV28	TRBJ1-1	NA
CSSLRGYTDTQYF	TGCAGTTCACTCAGGGGCTACACAGATACGCAGTATTTT	NA	TRBV20-1	TRBJ2-3	few
CASSVKYNEQFF	TGTGCCAGCAGTGTGAAATACAATGAGCAGTTCTTC	NA	TRBV25-1	TRBJ2-1	many
CASSPFITGLETQYF	TGTGCCAGCAGCCCCTTTATCACAGGGCTGGAGACCCAGTACTTC	NA	TRBV3-1	TRBJ2-5	NA
CASSQDRERLPILAEAFF	TGTGCCAGCAGCCAAGATCGTGAGAGGCTACCGATTTTAGCTGAAGCTTTCTTT	NA	TRBV14	TRBJ1-1	NA
CSVWGSYNEQFF	TGCAGCGTTTGGGGCTCCTACAATGAGCAGTTCTTC	NA	TRBV29-1	TRBJ2-1	few
CSANSRTSGRASAYEQYF	TGCAGTGCTAACAGCCGGACTAGCGGGAGGGCCTCGGCCTACGAGCAGTACTTC	TRBD2	TRBV20-1	TRBJ2-7	NA
CASSETSVFNSYNEQFF	TGTGCCAGCAGTGAAACTAGCGTATTCAACTCCTACAATGAGCAGTTCTTC	TRBD2	TRBV2	TRBJ2-1	few
CASSTRRGDTDTQYF	TGTGCCAGCAGTACCCGTAGGGGGGACACAGATACGCAGTATTTT	NA	TRBV27	TRBJ2-3	few
CASSESSGVYNEQFF	TGTGCCAGCAGTGAATCTAGCGGGGTCTACAATGAGCAGTTCTTC	TRBD2	TRBV6-1	TRBJ2-1	NA
CASSYRDRGIFGTQYF	TGTGCCAGCAGTTACCGGGACAGGGGTATCTTCGGGACCCAGTACTTC	TRBD1	TRBV6-5	TRBJ2-5	few
CASSQGLAAEAFF	TGCGCCAGCAGCCAAGGGTTGGCGGCTGAAGCTTTCTTT	NA	TRBV4-1	TRBJ1-1	many
CASSQDIRDRGNSPLHF	TGTGCCAGCAGCCAAGATATAAGGGACAGGGGGAATTCACCCCTCCACTTT	TRBD1	TRBV14	TRBJ1-6	few
CASSGLVPEAFF	TGTGCCAGCAGCGGGCTGGTTCCTGAAGCTTTCTTT	NA	TRBV9	TRBJ1-1	few
CSVEDSPPSSGANVLTF	TGCAGCGTTGAAGACTCACCTCCCTCCTCTGGGGCCAACGTCCTGACTTTC	NA	TRBV29-1	TRBJ2-6	few
CASTRGGHEQFF	TGTGCCAGCACCCGAGGGGGGCATGAGCAGTTCTTC	NA	TRBV6-6	TRBJ2-1	few
CASSLEGSTDTQYF	TGTGCCAGCAGTCTTGAGGGGAGCACAGATACGCAGTATTTT	NA	TRBV28	TRBJ2-3	many
CSAVPGYTEAFF	TGCAGTGCCGTCCCGGGCTACACTGAAGCTTTCTTT	NA	TRBV20-1	TRBJ1-1	many
CASSPPGGGVEQYF	TGTGCCAGCAGCCCGCCGGGAGGCGGAGTCGAGCAGTACTTC	TRBD2	TRBV5-6	TRBJ2-7	NA
CSVDTGTSNTGELFF	TGCAGCGTTGACACCGGGACTAGCAACACCGGGGAGCTGTTTTTT	TRBD2	TRBV29-1	TRBJ2-2	NA